This T cell receptor (beta chain) was observed in a study of T cell responses to AZD1222 COVID-19 vaccine. In regard to this clone: Its specificity is unknown.

Overall study findings and caveats: The reported proportion of spike-specific TCRs targeting unmutated variant regions was nearly half. Increases in Spike-specific TCR breadth and depth were seen after two AZD1222 doses. Spike regions recognized by vaccine-associated CD4 TCRs spanned the protein, led by 160-218 and 743-854. The donor group comprised mostly white British people and more females; the analysis possibly underestimated clonal diversity.

Looked up from germline, CDR1 is MNHEY and CDR2 is SVGAGI. Trimming stripped 5 bases from V and 5 bases from J, with 9 bases between. This CDR3 region has 12 residues. Generated by immunoSEQ multiplex PCR, the TCRdb table keeps only in-frame clones and is missing some. The sample comprises approximately 120,000 clones, about 85% of which are singletons, and 3.5% to 5% rests with the top ten. This clonotype was obtained from an adult who received the AZD1222 COVID-19 vaccine. This rearrangement joins TRBV6-5 to TRBJ1-2; D unclear. Source: peripheral blood, taken 28 days after the second AZD1222 dose. In nucleotides, the CDR3 is TGTGCCAGCAGTCCCGAATCTTATGGCTACACCTTC. It yields the protein CASSPESYGYTF.